The 19 T cell receptor beta chains listed next were all sequenced from one sample in a study of blood T cell repertoires in COVID-19. Profiled with immunoSEQ multiplex PCR; TCRdb holds only in-frame clones, not every one. The table lists some 15,000 clones, under 90% of them singletons. Sequencing was done on a sample of peripheral blood. All receptors derive from a woman aged 55-70 years with acute or convalescent COVID-19.

This clone was seen only once. The chain uses TRBV19 and TRBJ2-2, with 7 bases that match TRBD1. With V trimmed by 6 bases and J by 6 bases, 10 bases remained unmatched. This CDR3 has 15 amino acids. The V gene's germline CDR1 is LNHDA and CDR2 SQIVND (reference sequence). CDR3: CASSITGAWAGELFF. DNA of the CDR3: TGTGCCAGTAGCATCACAGGGGCTTGGGCCGGGGAGCTGTTTTTT. Drawing the rest from reference TRBV19 and TRBJ2-2, the complete variable domain is DGGITQSPKYLFRKEGQNVTLSCEQNLNHDAMYWYRQDPGQGLRLIYYSQIVNDFQKGDIAEGYSVSREKKESFPLTVTSAQKNPTAFYLCASSITGAWAGELFFGEGSRLTVL.

The chain joins TRBV10-1 to TRBJ2-5, with 7 positions matching TRBD1. V shed 6 bases, J shed 5 bases, and the junction held 6 bases outside the gene matches. CDR1 and CDR2 from the germline V gene are WNHNN and SYGVQD (reference sequence). This CDR3 region has 13 residues. The CDR3 nucleotides are TGCGCCAGCAGCCCGACAGGGATGGAGACCCAGTACTTC. Amino acids: CASSPTGMETQYF.

The chain is built from TRBV19 and TRBJ2-4, with TRBD1 identical over 7 bases. V was clipped by 4 bases and J by 2 bases; unmatched bases: 11. CDR1 is LNHDA, CDR2 SQIVND, per germline (reference sequence). This CDR3 has 17 residues. CDR3 in amino acids: CASSSVRDRVPKNIQYF. In nucleotides, the CDR3 is TGTGCCAGTAGTAGCGTCCGAGACAGGGTTCCCAAAAACATTCAGTACTTC.

This chain's CDR3 is CASSLLARNTDTQYF. CDR3 DNA sequence: TGTGCCAGCAGCCTCCTAGCGCGGAACACAGATACGCAGTATTTT. The genes are TRBV3-1 (or the pseudogene TRBV3-2) and TRBJ2-3, with TRBD2 as a possible D gene (6 bases). CDR1 is LGHDT and CDR2 is YNNKEL in the germline V gene (reference sequence). Trimming took 4 bases from V and 2 from J, leaving 13 bases between them. CDR3 length equals 15 residues.

This rearrangement joins TRBV11-2 to TRBJ1-1; 12 bases are shared with TRBD1. Germline assignment: CDR1 SGHAT and CDR2 FQNNGV. There are 16 residues in the CDR3. Trimming cost V 4 bases and J 6 bases; bases outside gene matches: 9. In nucleotides, the CDR3 is TGTGCCAGCAGCTCCGCCGGGACAGGGGGCTTCGCTGAAGCTTTCTTT. It codes for CASSSAGTGGFAEAFF.

This rearrangement joins TRBV6-5 to TRBJ1-2; perhaps TRBD1 as D (5 bases). CDR1 and CDR2 (germline): MNHEY, SVGAGI. The CDR3 runs 13 residues. With 6 bases removed from V and 3 bases from J, the gap between germline ends came to 11 bases. CDR3 DNA sequence: TGTGCCAGCAGAATCAGGGCAGACTATGGCTACACCTTC. Translation: CASRIRADYGYTF.

This clone was detected once. The chain uses TRBV11-3 and TRBJ1-3, with D hard to call. Looked up from germline, CDR1 is SGHNT and CDR2 is YENEEA. V was pared by 8 bases and J by 9 bases, with 8 bases between. The CDR3 extends over 10 amino acids. In nucleotides, the CDR3 is TGTGCCAGCCGCCGCGCCACCATATATTTT. This codes for CASRRATIYF.

CDR3 sequence reads: CASSFSGGALSGANVLTF. The CDR3, as DNA: TGTGCCAGCAGCTTTAGCGGGGGGGCCCTCTCTGGGGCCAACGTCCTGACTTTC. This sequence joins TRBV5-6 and TRBJ2-6, with TRBD2 identical over 11 bases. CDR1 and CDR2 (germline): SGHDT, YYEEEE. CDR3 length: 18 amino acids. The V and J ends lost 2 bases and 0 bases, in that order; junction bases with no gene match: 4.

The J gene is TRBJ1-1, the V gene TRBV21-1; the table's TRBD1 call for D was not verified on the DNA. TRBV21-1 is a pseudogene segment. CDR3 length: 19 residues. The CDR3 nucleotides read TGTGCCAGCAGCACCCCAAATGAGGACAGGGGGCCCGGGAACACTGAAGCTTTCTTT. Amino acid sequence: CASSTPNEDRGPGNTEAFF.

Here the CDR3 reads CASSQTGQGRRYEQYF. CDR3 nucleotides: TGCGCCAGCAGCCAAACCGGACAGGGAAGACGCTACGAGCAGTACTTC. The chain is built from TRBV5-1 and TRBJ2-7, with 8 bases aligning to TRBD1. Trimming at V came to 4 bases and at J to 3 bases, leaving 12 bases not matched to a gene. The germline V gene has CDR1 SGHRS and CDR2 YFSETQ. This CDR3 has 16 residues.

CDR3 bases: TGTGCCAGCTCACCACCGTCGGGGAGCTCTGGAAACACCATATATTTT. This codes for CASSPPSGSSGNTIYF. The chain uses TRBV18 and TRBJ1-3; no clear D. Germline lookup yields CDR1 KGHSH and CDR2 LQKENI. The CDR3 totals 16 residues. The V gene lost 0 bases and the J gene lost 0 bases, with 9 bases spanning the gap.

The chain is built from TRBV24-1 and TRBJ2-3; tentative D call: TRBD1 (6 bases). Per germline, CDR1 KGHDR and CDR2 SFDVKD. The CDR3 runs 14 residues. With 4 bases removed from V and 5 bases from J, the gap between germline ends came to 12 bases. In DNA form, the CDR3 reads TGTGCCACCAGTGACCCCACAGGGAGAGATACGCAGTATTTT. Amino acids: CATSDPTGRDTQYF.

This chain connects TRBV29-1 to TRBJ2-7, with D tentatively TRBD1 (6 bases). Trimming cost V 4 bases and J 3 bases, with 10 bases left between them. CDR1 and CDR2 from the germline V gene are SQVTM and ANQGSEA. This CDR3 region has 12 residues. CDR3 residues: CSVVGQRYEQYF. In DNA form, the CDR3 reads TGCAGCGTTGTTGGACAGCGCTACGAGCAGTACTTC.

This clone was counted between two and nine times. CDR3 protein: CATSLNGGNYNEQFF. CDR3 coding DNA: TGTGCCACCAGCCTCAACGGAGGGAACTACAATGAGCAGTTCTTC. The V and J genes are TRBV24-1 and TRBJ2-1; the D gene is possibly TRBD2 (6 bases). The CDR3 runs to 15 residues. Germline loops: CDR1 KGHDR, CDR2 SFDVKD. The germline V and J ends were trimmed by 7 bases and 3 bases, with 15 bases remaining between them.

The rearrangement uses TRBV4-2 and TRBJ2-5; perhaps TRBD1 as D (6 bases). Germline loops: CDR1 LGHNA, CDR2 YNFKEQ. The CDR3 runs 15 residues. The germline V and J ends were trimmed by 4 bases and 1 base, with 13 bases remaining between them. The DNA for the CDR3 is TGTGCCAGCAGCCCTCAAGGGGGAATCCAAGAGACCCAGTACTTC. As protein: CASSPQGGIQETQYF.

The rearrangement uses TRBV3-1 (or the pseudogene TRBV3-2) and TRBJ2-2; D call uncertain. The CDR3 has 15 residues. From germline, CDR1 is LGHDT and CDR2 YNNKEL (reference sequence). Trimming took off 4 bases at V and 3 bases at J, with 12 bases between the two ends. CDR3: CASSLQAGYTGELFF. DNA of the CDR3: TGTGCCAGCAGCCTGCAAGCCGGGTACACCGGGGAGCTGTTTTTT.

The chain couples TRBV19 to TRBJ1-4; 8 bases agree with TRBD1. CDR3 length: 15 amino acids. Trimming cost V 4 bases and J 2 bases; bases outside gene matches: 3. Germline CDR1 and CDR2: LNHDA and SQIVND (reference sequence). The CDR3 loop reads CASSKTGGTNEKLFF. Written as DNA, the CDR3 is TGTGCCAGTAGTAAAACAGGGGGGACTAATGAAAAACTGTTTTTT.

The chain joins TRBV18 to TRBJ1-2; D uncertain. The germline V gene has CDR1 KGHSH and CDR2 LQKENI. The CDR3 runs to 15 residues. Trimming shortened V by 3 bases and J by 6 bases, and 17 bases separated the two germline ends. The CDR3 nucleotides read TGTGCCAGCTCACCCCAATCTATGGGCAAGGATGGCTACACCTTC. This gives the protein CASSPQSMGKDGYTF.

The count of this clone is one. The rearrangement links TRBV5-8 to TRBJ1-1; TRBD1 aligns across 7 bases. Germline values: CDR1 SGHTS, CDR2 YDEGEE. The CDR3 spans 15 residues. Trimming at V came to 6 bases and at J to 5 bases, leaving 13 bases not matched to a gene. This chain's CDR3 is CASTPRDRVRTEAFF. The CDR3 bases are TGTGCCAGCACCCCCCGAGACAGGGTTAGAACTGAAGCTTTCTTT.